The subject of this entry is one T cell receptor (beta chain). This specimen belongs to a study of control samples from healthy donors and cancer patients. This CDR3 spans 15 amino acids. Germline V lookup: CDR1 SGDLS, CDR2 YYNGEE. Trimming removed 3 bases from V and 4 bases from J, with 16 bases in between. Some clones are missing from TCRdb's copy, which holds only in-frame ones; the method was immunoSEQ multiplex PCR. The sample holds approximately 99,000 clones; approximately 80% are singletons and the top ten take around 6.6%. The receptor's source is a man younger than 35 in good health. The chain has TRBV9 and TRBJ1-1; D perhaps matches TRBD1 (5 bases). Sequencing was done on a sample of blood. In nucleotides, the CDR3 is TGTGCCAGCAGCGCCGCGGGCAGCCAGGGCACTGAAGCTTTCTTT. Residues: CASSAAGSQGTEAFF.